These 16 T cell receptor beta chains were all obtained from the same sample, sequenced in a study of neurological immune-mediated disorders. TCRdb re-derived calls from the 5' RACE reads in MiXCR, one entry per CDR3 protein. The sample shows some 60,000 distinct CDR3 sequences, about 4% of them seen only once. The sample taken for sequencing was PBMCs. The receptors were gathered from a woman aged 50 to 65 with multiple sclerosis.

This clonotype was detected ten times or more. CDR3 sequence reads: CASSFETGGRHEQYF. CDR3 sequence (DNA): TGCGCCAGCAGCTTCGAGACAGGGGGTCGGCACGAGCAGTACTTC. This chain connects TRBV5-1 to TRBJ2-7, with 9 bases aligning to TRBD1. Germline assignment: CDR1 SGHRS and CDR2 YFSETQ. CDR3 length: 15 amino acids. With V trimmed by 2 bases and J by 5 bases, 8 bases remained unmatched.

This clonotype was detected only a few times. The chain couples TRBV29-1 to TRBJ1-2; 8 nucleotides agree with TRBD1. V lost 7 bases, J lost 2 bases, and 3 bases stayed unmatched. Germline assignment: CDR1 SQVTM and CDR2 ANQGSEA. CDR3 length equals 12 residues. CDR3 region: CSGGTGNYGYTF. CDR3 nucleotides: TGCAGCGGAGGGACAGGAAACTATGGCTACACCTTC.

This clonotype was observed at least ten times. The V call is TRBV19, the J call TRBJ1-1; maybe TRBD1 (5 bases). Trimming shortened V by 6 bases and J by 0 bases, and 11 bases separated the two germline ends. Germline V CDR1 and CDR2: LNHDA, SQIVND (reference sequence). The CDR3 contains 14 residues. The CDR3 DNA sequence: TGTGCCAGTAGGCAACAGGTTCTGAACACTGAAGCTTTCTTT. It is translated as CASRQQVLNTEAFF.

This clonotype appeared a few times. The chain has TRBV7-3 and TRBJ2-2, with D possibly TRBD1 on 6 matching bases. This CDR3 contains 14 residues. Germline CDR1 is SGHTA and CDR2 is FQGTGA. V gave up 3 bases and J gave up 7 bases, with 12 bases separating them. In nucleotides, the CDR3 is TGTGCCAGCAGCTTGAACAGGGATAACGGGGAGCTGTTTTTT. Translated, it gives CASSLNRDNGELFF.

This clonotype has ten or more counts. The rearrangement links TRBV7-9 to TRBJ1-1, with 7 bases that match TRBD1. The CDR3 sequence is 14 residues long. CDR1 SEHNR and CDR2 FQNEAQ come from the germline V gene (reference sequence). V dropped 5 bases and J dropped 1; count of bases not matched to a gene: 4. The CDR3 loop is CASSTRQGNTEAFF. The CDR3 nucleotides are TGTGCCAGCAGCACTCGACAGGGGAACACTGAAGCTTTCTTT.

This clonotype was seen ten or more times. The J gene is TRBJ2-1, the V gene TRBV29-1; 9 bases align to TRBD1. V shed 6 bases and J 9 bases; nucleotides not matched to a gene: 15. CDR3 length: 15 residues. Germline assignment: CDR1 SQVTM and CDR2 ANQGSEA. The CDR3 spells CSVQGAGGSHSEQFF. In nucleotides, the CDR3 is TGCAGCGTACAGGGGGCCGGCGGGAGTCATAGTGAGCAGTTCTTC.

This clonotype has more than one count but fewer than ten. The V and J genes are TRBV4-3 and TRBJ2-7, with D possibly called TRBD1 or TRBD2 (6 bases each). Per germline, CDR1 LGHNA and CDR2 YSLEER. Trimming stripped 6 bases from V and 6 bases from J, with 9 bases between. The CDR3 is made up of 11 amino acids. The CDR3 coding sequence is TGCGCCAGCAGAAAGGGGGGCGAGCAGTACTTC. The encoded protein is CASRKGGEQYF.

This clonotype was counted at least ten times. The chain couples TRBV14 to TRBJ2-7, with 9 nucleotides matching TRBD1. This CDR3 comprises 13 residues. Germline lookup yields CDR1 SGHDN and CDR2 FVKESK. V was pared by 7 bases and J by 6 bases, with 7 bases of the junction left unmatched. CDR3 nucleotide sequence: TGTGCCAGCAACCTACAGGGGGCGTCCGAGCAGTACTTC. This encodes CASNLQGASEQYF.

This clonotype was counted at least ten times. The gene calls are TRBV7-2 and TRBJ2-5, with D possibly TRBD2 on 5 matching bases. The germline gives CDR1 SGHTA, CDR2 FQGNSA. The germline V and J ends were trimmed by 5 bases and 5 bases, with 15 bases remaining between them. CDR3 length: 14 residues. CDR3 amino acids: CASSLKRHGETQYF. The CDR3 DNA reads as TGTGCCAGCAGCCTTAAGCGGCACGGGGAGACCCAGTACTTC. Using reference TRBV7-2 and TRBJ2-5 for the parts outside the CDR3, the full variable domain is GAGVSQSPSNKVTEKGKDVELRCDPISGHTALYWYRQSLGQGLEFLIYFQGNSAPDKSGLPSDRFSAERTGGSVSTLTIQRTQQEDSAVYLCASSLKRHGETQYFGPGTRLLVL.

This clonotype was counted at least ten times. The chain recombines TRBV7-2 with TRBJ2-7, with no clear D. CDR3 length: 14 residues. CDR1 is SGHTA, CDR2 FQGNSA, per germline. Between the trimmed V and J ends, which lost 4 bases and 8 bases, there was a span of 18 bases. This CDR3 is CASSSPTLPSQQYF. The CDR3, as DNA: TGTGCCAGCAGCTCCCCCACGTTGCCGTCCCAGCAGTACTTC.

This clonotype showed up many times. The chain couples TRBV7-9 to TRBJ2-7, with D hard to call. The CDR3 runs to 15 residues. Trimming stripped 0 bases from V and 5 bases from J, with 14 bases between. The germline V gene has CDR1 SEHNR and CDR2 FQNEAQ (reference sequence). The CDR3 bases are TGTGCCAGCAGCTTAGCGGTCCGTAGTGTAGACGAGCAGTACTTC. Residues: CASSLAVRSVDEQYF.

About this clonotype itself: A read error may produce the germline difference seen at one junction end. In DNA form, the CDR3 reads TGCACCAGCAGCTTGAGGGGGGCGAACACTGAAGCTTTCTTT. The encoded protein is CTSSLRGANTEAFF. The gene calls are TRBV5-1 and TRBJ1-1, with D tentatively TRBD1 (6 bases). This CDR3 contains 14 residues. Germline V CDR1 and CDR2: SGHRS, YFSETQ. Based on the CDR3 plus reference TRBV5-1 and TRBJ1-1, the full variable domain is KAGVTQTPRYLIKTRGQQVTLSCSPISGHRSVSWYQQTPGQGLQFLFEYFSETQRNKGNFPGRFSGRQFSNSRSEMNVSTLELGDSALYLCTSSLRGANTEAFFGQGTRLTVV.

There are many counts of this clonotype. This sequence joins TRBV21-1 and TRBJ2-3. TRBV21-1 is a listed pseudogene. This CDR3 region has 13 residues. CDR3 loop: CASLRAVTDTQYF. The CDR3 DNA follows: TGTGCCAGCCTTCGGGCTGTCACAGATACGCAGTATTTT.

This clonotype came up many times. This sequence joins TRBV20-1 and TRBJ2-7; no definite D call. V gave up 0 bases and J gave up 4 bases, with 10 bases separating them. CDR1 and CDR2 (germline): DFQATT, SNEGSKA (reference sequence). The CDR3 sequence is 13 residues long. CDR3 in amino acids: CSARDLATYEQYF. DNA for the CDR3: TGCAGTGCTAGAGACCTCGCCACATACGAGCAGTACTTC.

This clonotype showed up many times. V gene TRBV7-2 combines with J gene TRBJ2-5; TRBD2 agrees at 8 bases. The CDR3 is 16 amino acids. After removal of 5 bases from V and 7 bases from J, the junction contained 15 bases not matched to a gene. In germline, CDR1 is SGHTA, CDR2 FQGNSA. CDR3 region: CASSPQSSSGPTTQYF. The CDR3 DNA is TGTGCCAGCAGCCCACAGTCCTCTAGCGGGCCTACGACCCAGTACTTC.

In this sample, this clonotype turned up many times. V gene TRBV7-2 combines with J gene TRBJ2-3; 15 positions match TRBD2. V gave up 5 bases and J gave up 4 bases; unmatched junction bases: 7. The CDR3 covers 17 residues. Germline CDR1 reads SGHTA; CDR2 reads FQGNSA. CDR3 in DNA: TGTGCCAGCAGCGCCCGGAGGACTAGCGGGAGGGCAGATACGCAGTATTTT. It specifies CASSARRTSGRADTQYF.